This T cell receptor (beta chain) was identified in a study of blood T cell repertoires in COVID-19. Study at large: Samples taken during acute and convalescent COVID-19 were collected in the United States, Italy and Spain.

V lost 4 bases and J lost 5, with 15 bases in between. This CDR3 comprises 15 residues. Germline lookup yields CDR1 SGHNT and CDR2 YYREEE (reference sequence). Study members were between about 18 and 95 years old and lived in fewer than 30 US regions. Exposed volunteers were people who met a COVID-19 case within 2 weeks before study entry. TCRdb keeps only in-frame clones here, not all; method: immunoSEQ multiplex PCR. The sample includes 110,000 to 150,000 clones, around 80% of them seen just once. The sequence derives from a woman aged 18-29 years who had been exposed to COVID-19. The chain combines TRBV5-4 with TRBJ2-2; D is possibly TRBD2 (6 bases). The specimen was PBMCs or T cells enriched from blood (not recorded which). The CDR3 sequence: CASSLDGGRTGELFF. The CDR3 DNA sequence: TGTGCCAGCAGCCTCGACGGGGGTAGGACCGGGGAGCTGTTTTTT. The variable domain in full, with the rest retrieved from reference TRBV5-4 and TRBJ2-2, is ETGVTQSPTHLIKTRGQQVTLRCSSQSGHNTVSWYQQALGQGPQFIFQYYREEENGRGNFPPRFSGLQFPNYSSELNVNALELDDSALYLCASSLDGGRTGELFFGEGSRLTVL.